The rows below give T cell receptor beta chains drawn from one sample of a study of identifying expanded T cells in peripheral blood. The method was immunoSEQ multiplex PCR; TCRdb's version includes in-frame clones alone and lacks a portion of them. The data show some 91,000 clones, about nine tenths seen once. The sample consisted of blood. These receptors originate from a person aged 18 to 75 in good health. Both conserved end residues are part of each CDR3. The D gene is left open where the match is weak.

V gene	J gene	D gene	CDR3 protein	CDR3 DNA
TRBV7-9	TRBJ2-7	-	CASSPDHGSFEQYF	TGTGCCAGCAGCCCTGACCATGGTAGCTTCGAGCAGTACTTC
TRBV7-8	TRBJ2-3	TRBD2	CASSPSGGGTDTQYF	TGTGCCAGCAGCCCTAGCGGGGGGGGCACAGATACGCAGTATTTT
TRBV9	TRBJ2-1	-	CASSRRGASFNEQFF	TGTGCCAGCAGTCGACGAGGGGCCTCTTTCAATGAGCAGTTCTTC
TRBV11-1	TRBJ2-1	TRBD1	CASSFGGTGGLEQFF	TGTGCCAGCAGCTTTGGCGGGACAGGGGGCCTTGAGCAGTTCTTC
TRBV4-2	TRBJ2-7	-	CASSPGEGAGEQYF	TGTGCCAGCAGCCCGGGGGAGGGGGCGGGCGAGCAGTACTTC
TRBV28	TRBJ2-7	TRBD1	CASSLLAQGFEQYF	TGTGCCAGCAGTTTATTGGCACAGGGGTTCGAGCAGTACTTC
TRBV7-8	TRBJ1-4	TRBD1	CASSLSRQGREKLFF	TGTGCCAGCAGCTTAAGTAGACAGGGTAGGGAAAAACTGTTTTTT
TRBV9	TRBJ1-1	-	CASSSLLQGRTEAFF	TGTGCCAGCAGCTCCCTCCTTCAGGGTCGAACTGAAGCTTTCTTT
TRBV14	TRBJ2-4	TRBD1	CASSQIRQGNQYF	TGTGCCAGCAGCCAGATCAGACAGGGAAATCAGTACTTC
TRBV6-5	TRBJ1-1	-	CASSRDGEVTEAFF	TGTGCCAGCAGTCGTGATGGGGAGGTCACTGAAGCTTTCTTT